The rows below give T cell receptor beta chains drawn from one sample of a study of T cell repertoires in cytomegalovirus infection. MiXCR, run by TCRdb on the reads, gives a single entry per CDR3 protein. Counted here are roughly 800,000 distinct CDR3 sequences, about 29% occurring once; the ten biggest clones make up less than 15%. Their antigen targets remain unknown. This material consisted of cultured CD8+ T cells from PBMCs, taken from culture after CMV antigen stimulation. The source is a human donor in good health (CMV status not recorded). Some clones in this sample may be carry-over from other donors' samples. CDR3s include the opening cysteine and the closing phenylalanine or tryptophan. A D gene is named only where the DNA matches it firmly. Clone size is shown for a subset of rows, as once, few, many or a class of expanded clone.

cdr3_aa	cdr3_nt	j_call	v_call	d_call	clone_size
CASSKNREYTEAFF	TGCGCCAGCAGCAAAAACCGGGAGTACACTGAAGCTTTCTTT	TRBJ1-1	TRBV5-1	NA	few
CASDAGQGGLQETQYF	TGTGCCAGCGATGCCGGGCAGGGGGGGCTCCAAGAGACCCAGTACTTC	TRBJ2-5	TRBV7-6	NA	NA
CASTFVQGSDYEQYF	TGTGCCAGCACTTTCGTACAGGGGTCGGACTACGAGCAGTACTTC	TRBJ2-7	TRBV12-3/TRBV12-4	TRBD1	many
CADQGGPNYGYTF	TGTGCCGACCAGGGCGGCCCTAACTATGGCTACACCTTC	TRBJ1-2	TRBV2	NA	few
CASTSLGATNEKLFF	TGTGCCAGCACCTCCCTCGGTGCAACTAATGAAAAACTGTTTTTT	TRBJ1-4	TRBV7-2	NA	many
CATGTGWNSPLHF	TGTGCCACCGGGACAGGGTGGAATTCACCCCTCCACTTT	TRBJ1-6	TRBV6-2/TRBV6-3	TRBD1	few
CASSPVLGPGELFF	TGTGCCAGCAGCCCTGTACTAGGCCCCGGGGAGCTGTTTTTT	TRBJ2-2	TRBV6-2/TRBV6-3	NA	NA
CASSLAYDGVPYGYTF	TGTGCCAGCAGTTTAGCGTACGACGGGGTCCCCTATGGCTACACCTTC	TRBJ1-2	TRBV12-3/TRBV12-4	NA	NA
CASTQDRGPQHF	TGTGCCAGCACTCAGGACCGTGGGCCCCAGCATTTT	TRBJ1-5	TRBV12-3/TRBV12-4	NA	NA
CSASRRGRGVYNEQFF	TGCAGTGCTAGTAGGCGGGGGCGAGGGGTCTACAATGAGCAGTTCTTC	TRBJ2-1	TRBV20-1	NA	NA